The 10 T cell receptor beta chains below all came from one sample that was sequenced in a study of blood T cell repertoires in COVID-19. Assay: immunoSEQ multiplex PCR; the TCRdb copy retains only in-frame clones and omits some. The sample includes roughly 140,000 clones, around four fifths seen only once; the top ten take approximately 3.7%. Sequenced input: peripheral blood. The origin of the receptors is a woman at least 80 years old with acute or convalescent COVID-19.

V usage is TRBV24-1 and J usage is TRBJ2-1; a possible D gene is TRBD1 (6 bases). With 4 bases removed from V and 7 bases from J, the gap between germline ends came to 19 bases. CDR3 length equals 16 residues. Germline V gene data show CDR1 as KGHDR and CDR2 as SFDVKD. CDR3 nucleotides: TGTGCCACCAGTGAATCAGGGGTCTCACAGGCGAATGAGCAGTTCTTC. Translated, it gives CATSESGVSQANEQFF.

The J gene is TRBJ2-1, the V gene TRBV6-5; no clear D gene. The CDR3 spans 14 residues. Trimming removed 6 bases at V and 0 bases at J, with 9 bases between. Germline loops: CDR1 MNHEY, CDR2 SVGAGI. The CDR3 here is CASRATNSYNEQFF. CDR3 nucleotide sequence: TGTGCCAGCAGGGCAACAAACTCCTACAATGAGCAGTTCTTC.

This sequence joins TRBV27 and TRBJ2-1; D might be TRBD1 (6 bases). The germline gives CDR1 MNHEY, CDR2 SMNVEV (reference sequence). Trimming cost V 4 bases and J 13 bases, with 23 bases left between them. CDR3 length: 15 amino acids. The CDR3 region is CASSSTLGQLAYQFF. The CDR3 DNA reads TGTGCCAGCAGTTCAACCCTCGGACAGCTGGCGTACCAGTTCTTC.

V gene TRBV7-2 combines with J gene TRBJ2-7; 8 nucleotides agree with TRBD1. J was trimmed by 2 bases and V by 1 base; bases with no gene match: 7. Per germline, CDR1 SGHTA and CDR2 FQGNSA. The CDR3 has 16 amino acids. The CDR3 protein is CASSLEVGQGPYEQYF. CDR3 sequence (DNA): TGTGCCAGCAGCTTAGAGGTTGGACAGGGACCCTACGAGCAGTACTTC.

The rearrangement uses TRBV15 and TRBJ2-1; 9 bases fit TRBD2. This CDR3 comprises 16 residues. CDR1 is LNHNV, CDR2 YYDKDF, per germline (reference sequence). J lost 4 bases, V lost 5 bases, and 9 bases had no gene match. The CDR3 nucleotides are TGTGCCACCAGCTACGCGCGGGAGGGCGGGTACAATGAGCAGTTCTTC. This gives the protein CATSYAREGGYNEQFF.

The rearrangement links TRBV7-2 to TRBJ2-5; 12 nucleotides agree with TRBD2. Germline V gene sequence: CDR1 SGHTA, CDR2 FQGNSA. The CDR3 covers 15 residues. V lost 1 base and J lost 5; bases outside the gene matches: 2. The CDR3 DNA is TGTGCCAGCAGCTTAGGGACTAGCGGGGTTGAGACCCAGTACTTC. It is translated as CASSLGTSGVETQYF.

CDR3 protein: CASSAIGTGVTEAFF. The CDR3 bases are TGCGCCAGCAGTGCTATCGGGACAGGGGTCACTGAAGCTTTCTTT. This chain connects TRBV10-1 to TRBJ1-1; TRBD1 aligns across 10 bases. Trimming at V came to 4 bases and at J to 4 bases, leaving 6 bases not matched to a gene. Germline values: CDR1 WNHNN, CDR2 SYGVQD (reference sequence). The CDR3 length is 15 residues.

The chain joins TRBV7-2 to TRBJ1-2, with 9 bases aligning to TRBD1. The germline V gene has CDR1 SGHTA and CDR2 FQGNSA. V gave up 7 bases and J gave up 8 bases; unmatched junction bases: 11. The CDR3 is 14 amino acids. The CDR3 loop reads CASKTPGQGLGYTF. CDR3 nucleotide sequence: TGTGCCAGCAAGACCCCGGGACAGGGCTTAGGCTACACCTTC.

This clone was observed a handful of times. This chain links TRBV27 with TRBJ1-5, with TRBD1 identical over 10 bases. The CDR3 runs to 16 residues. V was pared by 5 bases and J by 6 bases, with 10 bases of the junction left unmatched. Germline values: CDR1 MNHEY, CDR2 SMNVEV (reference sequence). CDR3 nucleotide sequence: TGTGCCAGCAGTGCACTCGGGACAGGGGAGGGTCAGCCCCAGCATTTT. Encoded protein: CASSALGTGEGQPQHF.

The V gene is TRBV19, the J gene TRBJ2-7, with 7 bases matching TRBD1. CDR3 length: 15 residues. CDR1 is LNHDA, CDR2 SQIVND, per germline (reference sequence). V shed 4 bases and J 2 bases; nucleotides not matched to a gene: 8. CDR3 amino acids: CASSTLNTGAYEQYF. In nucleotides, the CDR3 is TGTGCCAGTAGTACTCTCAATACAGGGGCCTACGAGCAGTACTTC.